The sample holds one count of the clone carrying this T cell receptor (beta chain). Its antigen is still unknown. This entry is derived from a study of identifying expanded T cells in peripheral blood. Notes on the study in general: Variance in clone template counts between approximately 2-week samples significantly increased with total template count across all healthy donors.

The protocol was immunoSEQ multiplex PCR, while the TCRdb copy is restricted to in-frame clones and leaves out a portion. This table has 95,000 to 100,000 clones, roughly 85% appearing once. CDR1 and CDR2 (germline): SGHRS, YFSETQ. V was cut by 4 bases and J by 1 base, with 11 bases left in between. This CDR3 comprises 14 residues. The V gene is TRBV5-1, the J gene TRBJ1-1, with D unresolved. This clonotype was sampled from a person between 18 and 75 years old in good health. Sequenced: blood. The CDR3 DNA is TGCGCCAGCAGCCCGCGTGAGGGGAACACTGAAGCTTTCTTT. It is translated as CASSPREGNTEAFF.